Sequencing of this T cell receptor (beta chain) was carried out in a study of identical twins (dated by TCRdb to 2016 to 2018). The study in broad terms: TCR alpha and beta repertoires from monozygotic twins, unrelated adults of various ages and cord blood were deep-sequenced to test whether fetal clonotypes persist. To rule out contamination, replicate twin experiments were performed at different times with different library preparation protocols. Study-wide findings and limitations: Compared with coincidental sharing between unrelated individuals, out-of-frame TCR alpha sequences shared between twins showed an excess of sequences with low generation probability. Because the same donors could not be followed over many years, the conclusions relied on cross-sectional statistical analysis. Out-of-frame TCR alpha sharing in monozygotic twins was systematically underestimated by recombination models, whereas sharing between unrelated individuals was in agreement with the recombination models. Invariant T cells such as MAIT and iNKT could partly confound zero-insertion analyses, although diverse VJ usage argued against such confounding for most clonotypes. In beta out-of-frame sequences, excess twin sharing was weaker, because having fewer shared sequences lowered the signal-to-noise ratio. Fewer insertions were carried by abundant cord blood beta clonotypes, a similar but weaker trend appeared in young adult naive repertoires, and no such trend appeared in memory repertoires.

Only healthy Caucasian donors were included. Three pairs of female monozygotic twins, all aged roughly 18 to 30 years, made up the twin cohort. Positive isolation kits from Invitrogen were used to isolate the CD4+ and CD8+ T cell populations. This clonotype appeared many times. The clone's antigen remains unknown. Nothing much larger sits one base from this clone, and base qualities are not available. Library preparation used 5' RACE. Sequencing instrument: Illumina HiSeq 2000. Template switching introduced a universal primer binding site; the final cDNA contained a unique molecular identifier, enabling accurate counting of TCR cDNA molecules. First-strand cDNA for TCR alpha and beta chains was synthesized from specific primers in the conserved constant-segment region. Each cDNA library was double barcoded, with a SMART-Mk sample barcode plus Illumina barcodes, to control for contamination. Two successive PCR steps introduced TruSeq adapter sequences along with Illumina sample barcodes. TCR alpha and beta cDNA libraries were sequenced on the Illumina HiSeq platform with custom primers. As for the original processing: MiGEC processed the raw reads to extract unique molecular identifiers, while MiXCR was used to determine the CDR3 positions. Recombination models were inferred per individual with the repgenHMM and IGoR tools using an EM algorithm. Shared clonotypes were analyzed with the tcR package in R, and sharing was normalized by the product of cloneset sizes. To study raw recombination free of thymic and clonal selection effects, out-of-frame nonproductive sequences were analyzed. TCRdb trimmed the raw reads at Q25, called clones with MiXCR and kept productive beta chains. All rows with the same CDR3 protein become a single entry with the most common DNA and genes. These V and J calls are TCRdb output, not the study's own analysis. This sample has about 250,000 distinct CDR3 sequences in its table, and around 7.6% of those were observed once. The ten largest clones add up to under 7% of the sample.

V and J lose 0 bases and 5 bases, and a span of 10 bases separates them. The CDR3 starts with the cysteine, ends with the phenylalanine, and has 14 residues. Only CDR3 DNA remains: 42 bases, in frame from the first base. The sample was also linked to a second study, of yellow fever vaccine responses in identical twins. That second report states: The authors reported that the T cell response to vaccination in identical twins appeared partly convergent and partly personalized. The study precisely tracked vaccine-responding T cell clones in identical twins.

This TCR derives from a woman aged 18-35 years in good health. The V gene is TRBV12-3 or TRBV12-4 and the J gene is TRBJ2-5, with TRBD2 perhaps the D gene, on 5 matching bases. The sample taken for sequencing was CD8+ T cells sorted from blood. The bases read TGTGCCAGCAGTTTAGCGCCGGGATTGGAGACCCAGTACTTC. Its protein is CASSLAPGLETQYF.